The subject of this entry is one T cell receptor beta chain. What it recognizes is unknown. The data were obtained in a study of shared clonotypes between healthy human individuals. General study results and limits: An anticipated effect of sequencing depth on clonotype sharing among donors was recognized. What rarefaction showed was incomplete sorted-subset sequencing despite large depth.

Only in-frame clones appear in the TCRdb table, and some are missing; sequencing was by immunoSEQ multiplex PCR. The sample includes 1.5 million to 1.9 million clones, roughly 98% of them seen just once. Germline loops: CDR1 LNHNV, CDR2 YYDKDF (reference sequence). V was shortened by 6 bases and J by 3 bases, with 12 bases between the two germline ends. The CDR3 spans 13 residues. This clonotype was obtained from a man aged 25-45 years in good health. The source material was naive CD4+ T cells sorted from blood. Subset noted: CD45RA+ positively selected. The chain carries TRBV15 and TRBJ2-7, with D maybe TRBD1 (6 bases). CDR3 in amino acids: CATSRDTYYEQYF. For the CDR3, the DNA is TGTGCCACCAGTCGGGACACCTACTACGAGCAGTACTTC.